Each of the 27 T cell receptor beta chains below was sequenced from the same sample in a study of CD8 T cells in Susac syndrome. Random hexamers were used to reverse transcribe the RNA input (0.5 to 1 ug). TCRdb processed the immunoSEQ multiplex PCR reads anew with MiXCR; each CDR3 protein has one entry. The table shows 90,000 to 150,000 distinct CDR3 sequences, with 92% occurring only once. The sequencing sample was made of CD8+ T cells from PBMCs. These receptors originate from a human donor in good health.

The chain joins TRBV6-5 to TRBJ1-2; 9 bases are a match to TRBD1. The ends lost 2 bases at V and 6 bases at J; junction bases unmatched: 4. Germline CDR1 MNHEY, CDR2 SVGAGI. CDR3 size: 14 residues. In nucleotides, the CDR3 is TGTGCCAGCAGTTACCACAGGGGGCCTGATGGCTACACCTTC. It encodes CASSYHRGPDGYTF.

The chain employs TRBV9 and TRBJ2-5, with unresolved D. Germline CDR1 and CDR2: SGDLS and YYNGEE. The CDR3 sequence is 15 residues long. V was clipped by 4 bases and J by 1 base, with 14 bases between them. The CDR3 region is CASSPRAGTQETQYF. Here the CDR3 DNA reads TGTGCCAGCAGCCCCCGCGCTGGAACCCAAGAGACCCAGTACTTC.

The sample holds one count of this clonotype. V and J are TRBV7-3 and TRBJ1-1; D may be TRBD1 (5 bases). The CDR3 sequence is 12 residues long. Trimming removed 8 bases at V and 0 bases at J, with 7 bases between. The V gene's germline CDR1 is SGHTA and CDR2 FQGTGA. The CDR3 sequence: CASGGVNTEAFF. The CDR3 nucleotides are TGTGCCAGCGGGGGAGTGAACACTGAAGCTTTCTTT.

V usage is TRBV20-1 and J usage is TRBJ2-5; 9 nucleotides align to TRBD1. CDR1 is DFQATT, CDR2 SNEGSKA, per germline (reference sequence). J gave up 2 bases and V 6 bases, and 7 bases lay outside the gene matches. The CDR3 has 14 residues. CDR3 sequence (DNA): TGCAGTGCCCCGGGACAGGGTAATCAAGAGACCCAGTACTTC. Its translation is CSAPGQGNQETQYF.

The count of this clonotype is one. This sequence joins TRBV7-2 and TRBJ2-6; no definite D call. The germline V gene has CDR1 SGHTA and CDR2 FQGNSA. The CDR3 spans 16 residues. Trimming cost V 0 bases and J 2 bases, with 8 bases left between them. This chain's CDR3 is CASSLARIPGANVLTF. CDR3 nucleotides: TGTGCCAGCAGCTTAGCGCGAATCCCTGGGGCCAACGTCCTGACTTTC.

The CDR3 here is CASSQDPTRLRGTEAFF. DNA for the CDR3: TGTGCCAGCAGCCAGGACCCCACCCGGCTAAGGGGGACTGAAGCTTTCTTT. The chain recombines TRBV14 with TRBJ1-1; D might be TRBD1 (6 bases). The germline CDR1 and CDR2 sequences are SGHDN and FVKESK. CDR3 length: 17 amino acids. V was shortened by 3 bases and J by 5 bases, with 22 bases between the two germline ends.

This clonotype was observed a handful of times. This chain links TRBV7-9 with TRBJ2-7; no clear D. Germline V gene data show CDR1 as SEHNR and CDR2 as FQNEAQ (reference sequence). V was trimmed by 3 bases and J by 3 bases, leaving 6 bases between them. The length of the CDR3 is 12 residues. The CDR3 DNA follows: TGTGCCAGCAGCTTGGTGGGCTACGAGCAGTACTTC. Protein sequence: CASSLVGYEQYF.

The chain is built from TRBV7-9 and TRBJ2-4; unclear D gene. Trimming stripped 3 bases from V and 1 base from J, with 7 bases between. CDR1 SEHNR and CDR2 FQNEAQ come from the germline V gene (reference sequence). The CDR3 is 14 amino acids. CDR3 sequence: CASSLTTAKNIQYF. The DNA for the CDR3 is TGTGCCAGCAGCTTGACGACGGCCAAAAACATTCAGTACTTC.

This rearrangement joins TRBV12-3 or TRBV12-4 to TRBJ2-1, with D maybe TRBD2 (6 bases). This CDR3 is 13 amino acids long. Trimming took off 3 bases at V and 6 bases at J, with 9 bases between the two ends. The CDR3 DNA sequence: TGTGCCAGCAGTTTCGGGGGACCCAATGAGCAGTTCTTC. It is translated as CASSFGGPNEQFF.

The chain has TRBV5-4 and TRBJ1-2; tentatively, D is TRBD1 (5 bases). Looked up from germline, CDR1 is SGHNT and CDR2 is YYREEE (reference sequence). V was trimmed by 5 bases and J by 4 bases, leaving 12 bases between them. This CDR3 has 13 residues. This chain's CDR3 is CASRFPGTYGYTF. The CDR3, as DNA: TGTGCCAGCAGATTCCCAGGGACCTATGGCTACACCTTC.

V usage is TRBV19 and J usage is TRBJ2-6, with D unclear. The length of the CDR3 is 14 residues. Germline V CDR1 and CDR2: LNHDA, SQIVND (reference sequence). Trimming left V 7 bases short and J 0 bases short, with 7 bases between. The CDR3 bases are TGTGCCAGTATCAAGGACTCTGGGGCCAACGTCCTGACTTTC. This encodes CASIKDSGANVLTF.

This sequence joins TRBV5-6 and TRBJ1-1, with TRBD1 as a possible D gene (6 bases). V was pared by 0 bases and J by 1 base, with 13 bases between. The CDR3 runs 16 residues. Germline CDR1 is SGHDT and CDR2 is YYEEEE. CDR3 amino acids: CASSLVDGQRNTEAFF. The CDR3 nucleotides read TGTGCCAGCAGCTTGGTAGATGGACAGCGGAACACTGAAGCTTTCTTT.

The gene calls are TRBV6-2 or TRBV6-3 and TRBJ2-2; 7 bases map to TRBD1. Germline V gene lookup returns CDR1 MNHEY and CDR2 SVGEGT. Losses at the gene ends were 7 bases for V and 0 bases for J; bases not matched to a gene: 5. The CDR3 is 15 residues long. The CDR3 loop reads CASKPDRANTGELFF. The CDR3 nucleotides read TGTGCCAGCAAACCTGACAGGGCGAACACCGGGGAGCTGTTTTTT.

The chain is built from TRBV7-2 and TRBJ1-5; D is unresolved. This CDR3 has 13 amino acids. The V gene lost 3 bases and the J gene lost 1 base, with 4 bases spanning the gap. Germline V gives CDR1 SGHTA, CDR2 FQGNSA. DNA for the CDR3: TGTGCCAGCAGCTTCAACAGCAATCAGCCCCAGCATTTT. Its protein is CASSFNSNQPQHF.

The chain uses TRBV20-1 and TRBJ1-2; weak D call: TRBD1 (5 bases). V gave up 5 bases and J gave up 2 bases, with 12 bases separating them. There are 13 residues in the CDR3. Germline CDR1 reads DFQATT; CDR2 reads SNEGSKA (reference sequence). CDR3 loop: CSAGVGVNYGYTF. CDR3 sequence (DNA): TGCAGTGCTGGTGTGGGGGTCAACTATGGCTACACCTTC.

There are a few counts of this clonotype. The genes are TRBV29-1 and TRBJ2-7; D call uncertain. Germline loops: CDR1 SQVTM, CDR2 ANQGSEA. V lost 8 bases and J lost 0, with 17 bases in between. The CDR3 covers 14 residues. The CDR3 sequence: CSSKPDADSYEQYF. The CDR3 bases are TGCAGCTCTAAACCGGACGCCGACTCCTACGAGCAGTACTTC.

This chain uses TRBV14 with TRBJ2-7; D might be TRBD1 (5 bases). CDR1 and CDR2 from the germline V gene are SGHDN and FVKESK. The CDR3 spans 16 residues. V was pared by 1 base and J by 2 bases, with 15 bases between. The CDR3 loop is CASSQGRARATYEQYF. For the CDR3, the DNA is TGTGCCAGCAGCCAAGGACGGGCCAGGGCTACCTACGAGCAGTACTTC. Full variable domain (rest looked up from reference TRBV14 and TRBJ2-7): EAGVTQFPSHSVIEKGQTVTLRCDPISGHDNLYWYRRVMGKEIKFLLHFVKESKQDESGMPNNRFLAERTGGTYSTLKVQPAELEDSGVYFCASSQGRARATYEQYFGPGTRLTVT.

This clonotype came up once. The chain carries TRBV6-2 or TRBV6-3 and TRBJ2-2; D gene unclear. V was shortened by 4 bases and J by 0 bases, with 12 bases between the two germline ends. Germline loops: CDR1 MNHEY, CDR2 SVGEGT. The CDR3 has 16 amino acids. CDR3 amino acids: CASSFGVAANTGELFF. The CDR3 region has the DNA TGTGCCAGCAGTTTTGGAGTAGCAGCGAACACCGGGGAGCTGTTTTTT.

This rearrangement joins TRBV7-9 to TRBJ2-7; TRBD1 aligns across 9 bases. CDR3 size: 14 residues. Germline values: CDR1 SEHNR, CDR2 FQNEAQ (reference sequence). After removal of 4 bases from V and 3 bases from J, the junction contained 4 bases not matched to a gene. The CDR3 DNA is TGTGCCAGCAGCTCTGGGACAGGGAGCTACGAGCAGTACTTC. It codes for CASSSGTGSYEQYF.

The J gene is TRBJ1-5, the V gene TRBV7-9; D not certain. This CDR3 has 13 amino acids. V lost 3 bases, J lost 2 bases, and 5 bases lay in between. Germline V CDR1 and CDR2: SEHNR, FQNEAQ (reference sequence). As DNA, the CDR3 is TGTGCCAGCAGCTTTGCTGGCAATCAGCCCCAGCATTTT. Its protein is CASSFAGNQPQHF.

V is TRBV5-4 and J is TRBJ2-7, with D uncertain. Trimming took off 0 bases at V and 1 base at J, with 11 bases between the two ends. The CDR3 has 15 residues. Germline values: CDR1 SGHNT, CDR2 YYREEE (reference sequence). CDR3 nucleotides: TGTGCCAGCAGCTTGGGACTCGACTCATCCTACGAGCAGTACTTC. It codes for CASSLGLDSSYEQYF.

This chain links TRBV6-6 with TRBJ1-2; D is perhaps TRBD1 (6 bases). Germline CDR1 MNHNY, CDR2 SVGAGI (reference sequence). The CDR3 totals 15 residues. The germline V and J ends were trimmed by 7 bases and 3 bases, with 18 bases remaining between them. The CDR3 DNA follows: TGTGCCAGCATCGCCTCGGACAGTCGGCACTATGGCTACACCTTC. Amino acids: CASIASDSRHYGYTF.

CDR3 coding DNA: TGTGCCAGCAGCCAAGAGGGGACAGCCTCGAGGGTCGGGGAGACCCAGTACTTC. This translates into CASSQEGTASRVGETQYF. The chain combines TRBV4-2 with TRBJ2-5, with 7 bases that match TRBD1. CDR3 length equals 18 residues. Germline trimming cut 0 bases from V and 5 bases from J; bases unmatched to any gene: 15. Germline V lookup: CDR1 LGHNA, CDR2 YNFKEQ.

J is TRBJ2-7 and V is TRBV27; no clear D gene. Germline V gene data show CDR1 as MNHEY and CDR2 as SMNVEV (reference sequence). V was trimmed by 3 bases and J by 2 bases, leaving 14 bases between them. The CDR3 has 15 residues. The CDR3 loop reads CASSLSRIGTYEQYF. The DNA for the CDR3 is TGTGCCAGCAGTTTGAGCCGCATCGGAACCTACGAGCAGTACTTC.

The chain links TRBV21-1 to TRBJ1-5; the table's D gene call, TRBD1, was not cross checked with the DNA. TRBV21-1 is deemed a pseudogene. The CDR3 consists of 16 residues. CDR3 bases: TGTGCCAGTTACCTCCTCCGGGGTACCGGCAATCAGCCCCAGCATTTT. As protein: CASYLLRGTGNQPQHF.

The chain carries TRBV6-1 and TRBJ1-1; 7 bases map to TRBD1. J gave up 12 bases and V 10 bases, and 14 bases lay outside the gene matches. This CDR3 is built from 12 residues. CDR1 is MNHNS and CDR2 is SASEGT in the germline V gene. The CDR3, as DNA: TGTGCCACCCCCGGGGCGACAGGGATATCTTTCTTT. Translated, it gives CATPGATGISFF.

CDR3 nucleotide sequence: TGTGCCAGCAGTCTCTTCGACAGGGGGACTGAAGCTTTCTTT. Translated, it gives CASSLFDRGTEAFF. The chain joins TRBV12-3 or TRBV12-4 to TRBJ1-1, with TRBD1 matching 9 bases. After removal of 5 bases from V and 5 bases from J, the junction contained 6 bases not matched to a gene. This CDR3 comprises 14 residues.